Given below is one T cell receptor (beta chain) in context. Per the germline V gene, CDR1 is MDHEN and CDR2 is SYDVKM. The CDR3 loop spans 14 amino acids. V was cut by 7 bases and J by 7 bases, with 17 bases left in between. Clones were read by immunoSEQ multiplex PCR, and TCRdb kept only the in-frame ones, dropping some. The repertoire includes tens of thousands of clones, about 90% of them detected once, and roughly 10% sits in the top ten. This sample's time point: peripheral blood 6 weeks after treatment start. These data come from a study of PD-L1 blockade in urothelial cancer. V is TRBV28 and J is TRBJ1-5, with a weak D call TRBD1 (5 bases). The sample consisted of PBMCs, taken around atezolizumab (anti-PD-L1) treatment. The sequence derives from a man aged 55 to 70 with urothelial cancer. The CDR3 DNA is TGTGCCAGCACACAACCCGTGCGGGGGCAGCCCCAGCATTTT. Protein product: CASTQPVRGQPQHF.